One and the same sample provided the 6 T cell receptor beta chains below, sequenced in a study of Ad26.COV2.S vaccination and SARS-CoV-2 variants. Regarding treatment: 15 to 20 received Ad26.COV2.S at low or high dose, single or two shots; 5 received placebo; per-sample allocation not given. The samples were gathered on day 63 after the first injection of vaccine or placebo. TCRdb's copy holds only in-frame clones and misses some; the assay was immunoSEQ multiplex PCR. Among over 400,000 clones listed, about 90% were seen once. The sample consisted of peripheral blood, taken in a trial of Ad26.COV2.S vaccine versus placebo. These receptor sequences come from a person aged 18 to 65 who received the Ad26.COV2.S COVID-19 vaccine or a placebo.

The chain recombines TRBV18 with TRBJ1-2; 9 nucleotides agree with TRBD1. This CDR3 has 14 residues. From germline, CDR1 is KGHSH and CDR2 LQKENI. The J segment lost 6 bases and the V segment lost 2 bases, leaving 4 bases of the junction unmatched. CDR3 protein: CASSPGQGINGYTF. CDR3 nucleotides: TGTGCCAGCTCACCAGGACAGGGGATTAATGGCTACACCTTC. The full variable domain, completed using reference TRBV18 and TRBJ1-2, is NAGVMQNPRHLVRRRGQEARLRCSPMKGHSHVYWYRQLPEEGLKFMVYLQKENIIDESGMPKERFSAEFPKEGPSILRIQQVVRGDSAAYFCASSPGQGINGYTFGSGTRLTVV.

The chain recombines TRBV15 with TRBJ2-7; D unresolved. Germline values: CDR1 LNHNV, CDR2 YYDKDF (reference sequence). V gave up 0 bases and J gave up 3 bases, with 6 bases separating them. The CDR3 consists of 13 residues. The CDR3 DNA reads TGTGCCACCAGCAGAGACAATTTCTACGAGCAGTACTTC. It is translated as CATSRDNFYEQYF.

V and J are TRBV18 and TRBJ1-5, with 12 bases lining up with TRBD1. The V gene's germline CDR1 is KGHSH and CDR2 LQKENI. The CDR3 length is 15 residues. V lost 2 bases to trimming and J lost 6 bases; unmatched junction nucleotides: 2. CDR3 loop: CASSPGTGGGQPQHF. The CDR3 DNA reads TGTGCCAGCTCACCAGGGACAGGGGGCGGTCAGCCCCAGCATTTT.

This clone came up a few times. The gene calls are TRBV10-1 and TRBJ2-1; D not resolved. Between the trimmed V and J ends, which lost 5 bases and 0 bases, there was a span of 11 bases. The length of the CDR3 is 15 residues. Germline-derived CDR1 and CDR2 are WNHNN and SYGVQD (reference sequence). The CDR3 sequence is CASSKDLSSYNEQFF. The CDR3 nucleotides read TGCGCCAGCAGTAAGGATTTAAGCTCCTACAATGAGCAGTTCTTC.

The CDR3 loop is CASSTRPSDNEQFF. CDR3 DNA sequence: TGTGCCAGCAGCACGAGACCGAGCGACAATGAGCAGTTCTTC. The V call is TRBV7-2, the J call TRBJ2-1; D is ambiguous. Germline CDR1 is SGHTA and CDR2 is FQGNSA. This CDR3 is 14 amino acids long. V was pared by 5 bases and J by 5 bases, with 13 bases between. The full variable domain, rest sourced from reference TRBV7-2 and TRBJ2-1, is GAGVSQSPSNKVTEKGKDVELRCDPISGHTALYWYRQSLGQGLEFLIYFQGNSAPDKSGLPSDRFSAERTGGSVSTLTIQRTQQEDSAVYLCASSTRPSDNEQFFGPGTRLTVL.

The J gene is TRBJ1-2, the V gene TRBV4-3; D is undetermined. CDR1 and CDR2 from the germline V gene are LGHNA and YSLEER. This CDR3 region has 15 residues. Trimming removed 5 bases at V and 0 bases at J, with 13 bases between. The CDR3 spells CASSSGRATNYGYTF. The CDR3 coding sequence is TGCGCCAGCAGCTCGGGCAGAGCCACTAACTATGGCTACACCTTC.